Listed below are T cell receptor beta chains from one sample, sequenced in a study of cytomegalovirus exposure and HLA in healthy donors. This table comes from immunoSEQ multiplex PCR, and its TCRdb copy is limited to in-frame clones, with some not included. The sample lists 240,000 or so clones, over 80% seen once, with approximately 5.3% in the top ten. The sequenced sample was PBMCs. The source of these receptors is a woman aged 40 to 50 in good health and CMV-seropositive. CDR3s include the opening cysteine and the closing phenylalanine or tryptophan. A D gene is named only where the DNA matches it firmly. Size is omitted from some rows. Given values are once, few, many or a class for expanded clones.

d_gene	v_gene	j_gene	abundance	CDR3nt	CDR3aa
TRBD2	TRBV11-1	TRBJ2-1	-	TGTGCCAGCACCCAGGCGGGAGGGATATACAATGAGCAGTTCTTC	CASTQAGGIYNEQFF
-	TRBV29-1	TRBJ1-1	-	TGCAGCGTAGGGGGAGGGGTTAACACTGAAGCTTTCTTT	CSVGGGVNTEAFF
TRBD1	TRBV5-1	TRBJ2-7	-	TGCGCCAGCAACCAAAGACAGGGGGCCTACGAGCAGTACTTC	CASNQRQGAYEQYF
TRBD2	TRBV9	TRBJ2-5	-	TGTGCCAGCAGCCCTAGCGGGGGAATTGAGACCCAGTACTTC	CASSPSGGIETQYF
-	TRBV6-5	TRBJ1-1	-	TGTGCCAGCCGCCGGGAGGGTGAAGCTTTCTTT	CASRREGEAFF
TRBD2	TRBV7-8	TRBJ2-3	-	TGTGCCAGCAGCCCTGGGACTAGCGGGAGAGCGAATACGCAGTATTTT	CASSPGTSGRANTQYF
TRBD1	TRBV5-1	TRBJ2-7	once	TGCGCCAGCAGCTCCTTGTCAGGGGGCGTGGTGGAGCAGTACTTC	CASSSLSGGVVEQYF
TRBD2	TRBV4-1	TRBJ2-7	-	TGCGCCAGCAGCCAACTCTCGGGACTAGCGGCCGAGCAGTACTTC	CASSQLSGLAAEQYF
TRBD2	TRBV14	TRBJ2-7	few	TGTGCCAGCAGCCAAGCCCCCCCTGGTAGCGGGAGTTACCCGAGGGAGCAGTACTTC	CASSQAPPGSGSYPREQYF
TRBD1	TRBV2	TRBJ1-3	-	TGTGCCAGCAGTGAAGCTCCCCCGATGACAGGGGGAGACACCATATATTTT	CASSEAPPMTGGDTIYF